Below are 9 T cell receptor beta chains sequenced from a single sample in a study of B cell selection in AIRE deficiency. Regulatory T cells were sorted as CD4+CD25hiCD127low/negative cells. TCRdb's copy holds only in-frame clones and misses some; the assay was immunoSEQ multiplex PCR. The top ten clones hold around 1.1% of a sample with roughly 24,000 clones, around 93% of them seen once. Sequencing was done on a sample of CD4+CD25+ Tregs sorted from PBMCs. Source of these receptors: a human donor in good health.

V gene TRBV27 combines with J gene TRBJ2-7, with D perhaps TRBD1 (6 bases). The V and J ends lost 4 bases and 7 bases respectively, with 17 bases between them. CDR3 length equals 14 residues. CDR1 is MNHEY and CDR2 is SMNVEV in the germline V gene (reference sequence). As DNA, the CDR3 is TGTGCCAGCAGTTATGGGGGCGAAGGGGGTGAGCAGTACTTC. Translated, it gives CASSYGGEGGEQYF.

The chain uses TRBV11-2 and TRBJ2-2; 9 bases agree with TRBD1. The germline V gene encodes CDR1 SGHAT and CDR2 FQNNGV. The trim removed 5 bases at V and 3 bases at J, leaving 7 bases unmatched. The CDR3 consists of 16 residues. The CDR3, as DNA: TGTGCCAGCAGCCCGCCCCGGACAGGGGACACCGGGGAGCTGTTTTTT. It translates to CASSPPRTGDTGELFF.

The rearrangement uses TRBV27 and TRBJ2-3; 8 bases are a match to TRBD2. The germline V gene encodes CDR1 MNHEY and CDR2 SMNVEV (reference sequence). This CDR3 has 15 amino acids. V trimming: 2 bases; J trimming: 6 bases; junction bases outside the gene matches: 7. CDR3 region: CASSLKAGGRDTQYF. CDR3 nucleotide sequence: TGTGCCAGCAGTTTAAAGGCGGGGGGTCGGGATACGCAGTATTTT.

The chain carries TRBV5-1 and TRBJ2-7; 12 nucleotides match TRBD1. CDR3 size: 18 residues. Trimming removed 4 bases from V and 1 base from J; junction bases left unmatched: 12. Germline CDR1 is SGHRS and CDR2 is YFSETQ. In nucleotides, the CDR3 is TGCGCCAGCAGCCCTGCTGCCGGGACAGGGGGCTCGTCCTACGAGCAGTACTTC. It encodes CASSPAAGTGGSSYEQYF.

The rearrangement links TRBV19 to TRBJ2-2, with 7 bases matching TRBD1. Germline loops: CDR1 LNHDA, CDR2 SQIVND (reference sequence). CDR3 length: 17 amino acids. With 6 bases clipped from V and 5 bases from J, the junction kept 15 bases outside the gene matches. The CDR3, as DNA: TGTGCCAGTAGCAGACTTCCGGGACAGCAAAGAACCGGGGAGCTGTTTTTT. Its protein product is CASSRLPGQQRTGELFF. The full variable domain, rest sourced from reference TRBV19 and TRBJ2-2, is DGGITQSPKYLFRKEGQNVTLSCEQNLNHDAMYWYRQDPGQGLRLIYYSQIVNDFQKGDIAEGYSVSREKKESFPLTVTSAQKNPTAFYLCASSRLPGQQRTGELFFGEGSRLTVL.

The chain has TRBV9 and TRBJ1-1, with D unresolved. Germline CDR1 is SGDLS and CDR2 is YYNGEE. V lost 4 bases and J lost 3, with 19 bases in between. CDR3 length: 16 amino acids. CDR3 loop: CASSYGGPSDYTEAFF. The CDR3 bases are TGTGCCAGCAGCTACGGCGGGCCTTCGGATTACACTGAAGCTTTCTTT.

The CDR3 nucleotides read TGTGCCAGTACCATCTTGAAGATCGGAAAACTGTTTTTT. Protein sequence: CASTILKIGKLFF. The V gene is TRBV19, the J gene TRBJ1-4; no firm D call. Germline V CDR1 and CDR2: LNHDA, SQIVND (reference sequence). The CDR3 extends over 13 amino acids. V was pared by 7 bases and J by 10 bases, with 16 bases between. The full variable domain, in which reference TRBV19 and TRBJ1-4 provide the parts outside the CDR3, is DGGITQSPKYLFRKEGQNVTLSCEQNLNHDAMYWYRQDPGQGLRLIYYSQIVNDFQKGDIAEGYSVSREKKESFPLTVTSAQKNPTAFYLCASTILKIGKLFFGSGTQLSVL.

The V call is TRBV18, the J call TRBJ1-3; D unclear. This CDR3 is built from 15 residues. Trimming removed 1 base from V and 4 bases from J, with 11 bases in between. Looked up from germline, CDR1 is KGHSH and CDR2 is LQKENI. CDR3 loop: CASSPLDGAGNTIYF. The CDR3 DNA sequence: TGTGCCAGCTCACCACTGGACGGTGCCGGAAACACCATATATTTT.

V gene TRBV27 combines with J gene TRBJ2-3; perhaps D is TRBD1 or TRBD2 (5 bases each). Trimming stripped 6 bases from V and 2 bases from J, with 15 bases between. Germline CDR1 MNHEY, CDR2 SMNVEV (reference sequence). The CDR3 contains 15 residues. CDR3 protein: CASRWDGQLTDTQYF. DNA for the CDR3: TGTGCCAGCAGGTGGGACGGCCAACTCACAGATACGCAGTATTTT.